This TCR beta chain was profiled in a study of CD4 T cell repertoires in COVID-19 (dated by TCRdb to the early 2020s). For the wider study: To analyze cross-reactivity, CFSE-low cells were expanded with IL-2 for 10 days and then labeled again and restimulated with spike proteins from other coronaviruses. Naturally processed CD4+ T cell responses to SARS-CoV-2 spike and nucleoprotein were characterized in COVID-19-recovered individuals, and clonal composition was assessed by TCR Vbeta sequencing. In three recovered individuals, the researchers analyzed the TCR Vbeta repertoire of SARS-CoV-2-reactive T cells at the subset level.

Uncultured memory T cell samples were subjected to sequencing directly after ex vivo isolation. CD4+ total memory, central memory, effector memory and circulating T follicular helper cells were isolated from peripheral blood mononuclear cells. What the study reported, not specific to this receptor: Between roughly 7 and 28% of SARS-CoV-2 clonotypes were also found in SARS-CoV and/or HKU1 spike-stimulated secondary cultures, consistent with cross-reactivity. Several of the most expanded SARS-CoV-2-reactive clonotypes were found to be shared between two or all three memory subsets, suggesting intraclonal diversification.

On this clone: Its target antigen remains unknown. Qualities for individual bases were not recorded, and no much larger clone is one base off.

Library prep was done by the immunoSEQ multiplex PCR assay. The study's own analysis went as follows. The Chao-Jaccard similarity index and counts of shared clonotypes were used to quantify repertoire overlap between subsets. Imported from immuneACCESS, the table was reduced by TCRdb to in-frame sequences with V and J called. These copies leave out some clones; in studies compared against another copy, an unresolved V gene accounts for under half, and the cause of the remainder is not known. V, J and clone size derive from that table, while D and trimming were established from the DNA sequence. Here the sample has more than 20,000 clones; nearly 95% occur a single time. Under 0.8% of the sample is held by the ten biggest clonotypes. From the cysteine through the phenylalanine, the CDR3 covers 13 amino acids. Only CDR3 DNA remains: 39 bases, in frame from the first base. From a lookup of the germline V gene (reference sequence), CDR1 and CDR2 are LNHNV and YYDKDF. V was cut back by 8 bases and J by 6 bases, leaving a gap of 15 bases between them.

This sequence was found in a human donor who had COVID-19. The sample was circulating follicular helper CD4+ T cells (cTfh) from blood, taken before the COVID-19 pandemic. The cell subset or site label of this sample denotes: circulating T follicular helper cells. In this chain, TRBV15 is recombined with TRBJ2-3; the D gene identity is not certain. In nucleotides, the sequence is TGTGCCACCCGCCAGAGCCCGCGGGATACGCAGTATTTT. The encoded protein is CATRQSPRDTQYF.